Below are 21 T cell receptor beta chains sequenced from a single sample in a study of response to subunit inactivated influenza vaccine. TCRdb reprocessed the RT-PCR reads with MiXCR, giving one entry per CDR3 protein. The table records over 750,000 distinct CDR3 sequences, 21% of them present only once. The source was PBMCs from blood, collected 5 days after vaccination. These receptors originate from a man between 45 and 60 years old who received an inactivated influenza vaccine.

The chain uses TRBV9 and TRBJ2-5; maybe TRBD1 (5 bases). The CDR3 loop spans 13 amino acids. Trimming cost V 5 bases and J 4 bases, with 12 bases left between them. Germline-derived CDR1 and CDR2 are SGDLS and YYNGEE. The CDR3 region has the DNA TGTGCCAGCAGGATGGATGGGGCAGAGACCCAGTACTTC. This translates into CASRMDGAETQYF.

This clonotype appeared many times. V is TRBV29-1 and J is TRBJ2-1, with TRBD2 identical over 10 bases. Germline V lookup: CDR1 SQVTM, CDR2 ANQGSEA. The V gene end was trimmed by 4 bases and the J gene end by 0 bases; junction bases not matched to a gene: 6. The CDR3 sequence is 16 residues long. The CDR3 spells CSVGTSGFSSYNEQFF. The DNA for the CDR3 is TGCAGCGTTGGGACTAGCGGCTTTAGCTCCTACAATGAGCAGTTCTTC.

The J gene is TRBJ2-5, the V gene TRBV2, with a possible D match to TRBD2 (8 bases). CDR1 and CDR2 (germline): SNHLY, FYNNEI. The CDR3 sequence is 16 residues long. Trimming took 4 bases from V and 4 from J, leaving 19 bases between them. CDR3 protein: CASSVGLAQGGETQYF. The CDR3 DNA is TGTGCCAGCAGTGTCGGACTAGCCCAGGGGGGAGAGACCCAGTACTTC.

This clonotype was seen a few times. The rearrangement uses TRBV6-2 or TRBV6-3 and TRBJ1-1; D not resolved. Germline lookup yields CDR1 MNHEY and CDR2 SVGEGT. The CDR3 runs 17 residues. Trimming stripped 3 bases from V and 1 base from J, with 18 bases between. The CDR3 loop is CASSYQTGLSPNTEAFF. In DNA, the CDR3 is TGTGCCAGCAGTTATCAGACCGGCCTTAGCCCGAACACTGAAGCTTTCTTT.

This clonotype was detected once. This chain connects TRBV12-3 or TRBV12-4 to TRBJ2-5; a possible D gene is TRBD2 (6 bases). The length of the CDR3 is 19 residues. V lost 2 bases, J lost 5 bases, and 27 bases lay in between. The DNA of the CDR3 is TGTGCCAGCAGTTTAACTTCCGCCCTGCGAAGACTGAGCGGGGAGACCCAGTACTTC. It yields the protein CASSLTSALRRLSGETQYF.

CDR3 amino acids: CASSYTSDRRNSPLHF. In DNA form, the CDR3 reads TGTGCCAGCAGTTACACGTCGGACAGGAGAAATTCACCCCTCCACTTT. J is TRBJ1-6 and V is TRBV6-5, with 7 bases that match TRBD1. Germline V gene sequence: CDR1 MNHEY, CDR2 SVGAGI. This CDR3 is 16 amino acids long. V shed 2 bases and J 7 bases; nucleotides not matched to a gene: 8.

The CDR3 nucleotides are TGTGCCAGCAGCTTAGGTAGTCGGGGGGCTTATAAGGGGAACACTGAAGCTTTCTTT. Translating gives CASSLGSRGAYKGNTEAFF. This chain joins TRBV11-2 and TRBJ1-1, with TRBD1 as a possible D gene (6 bases). The V gene lost 1 base and the J gene lost 1 base, with 22 bases spanning the gap. Per the germline V gene, CDR1 is SGHAT and CDR2 is FQNNGV. The CDR3 loop spans 19 amino acids. The entire variable domain, with the rest obtained from reference TRBV11-2 and TRBJ1-1, is as follows: EAGVAQSPRYKIIEKRQSVAFWCNPISGHATLYWYQQILGQGPKLLIQFQNNGVVDDSQLPKDRFSAERLKGVDSTLKIQPAKLEDSAVYLCASSLGSRGAYKGNTEAFFGQGTRLTVV.

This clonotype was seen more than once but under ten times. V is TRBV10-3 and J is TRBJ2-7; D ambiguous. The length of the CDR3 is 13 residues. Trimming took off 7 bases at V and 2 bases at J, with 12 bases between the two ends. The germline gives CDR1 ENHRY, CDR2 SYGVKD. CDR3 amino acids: CAITKELAYEQYF. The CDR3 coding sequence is TGTGCCATCACGAAAGAGTTGGCCTACGAGCAGTACTTC.

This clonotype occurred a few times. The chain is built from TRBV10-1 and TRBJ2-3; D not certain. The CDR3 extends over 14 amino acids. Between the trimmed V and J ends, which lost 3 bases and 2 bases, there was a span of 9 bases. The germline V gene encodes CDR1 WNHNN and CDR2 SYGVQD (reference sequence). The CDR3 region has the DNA TGCGCCAGCAGTGAATTGAGTTACACAGATACGCAGTATTTT. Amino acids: CASSELSYTDTQYF.

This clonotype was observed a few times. CDR3 amino acids: CASSLAGGLGNNEQFF. DNA of the CDR3: TGTGCCAGCAGCTTAGCGGGTGGTCTGGGAAACAATGAGCAGTTCTTC. This chain connects TRBV7-6 to TRBJ2-1; no clear D. CDR1 is SGHVS, CDR2 FNYEAQ, per germline. Trimming took off 0 bases at V and 5 bases at J, with 14 bases between the two ends. There are 16 residues in the CDR3.

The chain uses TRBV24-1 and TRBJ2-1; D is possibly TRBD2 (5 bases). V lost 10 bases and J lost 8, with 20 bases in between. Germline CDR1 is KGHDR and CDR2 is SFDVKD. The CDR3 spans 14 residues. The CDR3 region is CATNRGLSGDEQFF. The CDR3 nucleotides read TGTGCCACTAACCGGGGATTATCAGGAGATGAGCAGTTCTTC.

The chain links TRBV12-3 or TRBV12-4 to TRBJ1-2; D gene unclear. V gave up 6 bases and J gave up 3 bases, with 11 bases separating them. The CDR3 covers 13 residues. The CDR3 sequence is CASRAPQDYGYTF. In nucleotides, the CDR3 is TGTGCCAGCAGGGCCCCCCAAGACTATGGCTACACCTTC.

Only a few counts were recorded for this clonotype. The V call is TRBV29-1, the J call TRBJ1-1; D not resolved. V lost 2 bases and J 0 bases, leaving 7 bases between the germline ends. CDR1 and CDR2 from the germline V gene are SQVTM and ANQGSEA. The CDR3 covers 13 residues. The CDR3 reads CSVESQLNTEAFF. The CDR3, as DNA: TGCAGCGTTGAAAGTCAACTGAACACTGAAGCTTTCTTT.

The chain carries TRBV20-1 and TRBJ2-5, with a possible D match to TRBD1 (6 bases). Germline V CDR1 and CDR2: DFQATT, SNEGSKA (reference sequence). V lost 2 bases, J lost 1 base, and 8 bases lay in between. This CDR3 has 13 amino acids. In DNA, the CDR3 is TGCAGTGCTAGACGGGACACCCAAGAGACCCAGTACTTC. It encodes CSARRDTQETQYF.

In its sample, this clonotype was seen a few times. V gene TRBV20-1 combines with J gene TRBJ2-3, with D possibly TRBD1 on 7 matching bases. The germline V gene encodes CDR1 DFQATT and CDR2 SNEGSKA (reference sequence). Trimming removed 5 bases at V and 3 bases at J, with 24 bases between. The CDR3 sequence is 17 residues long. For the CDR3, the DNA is TGCAGTGCTTTTACACCCAGGACAGGAGGGGTAACAGATACGCAGTATTTT. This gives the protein CSAFTPRTGGVTDTQYF.

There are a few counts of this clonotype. The CDR3 loop is CASRGDTSYGYTF. The CDR3 DNA reads as TGTGCCAGCAGGGGGGACACCTCCTATGGCTACACCTTC. The chain recombines TRBV12-3 or TRBV12-4 with TRBJ1-2; a weak D match, TRBD1 (6 bases). The V gene lost 6 bases and the J gene lost 4 bases, with 12 bases spanning the gap. The CDR3 sequence is 13 residues long.

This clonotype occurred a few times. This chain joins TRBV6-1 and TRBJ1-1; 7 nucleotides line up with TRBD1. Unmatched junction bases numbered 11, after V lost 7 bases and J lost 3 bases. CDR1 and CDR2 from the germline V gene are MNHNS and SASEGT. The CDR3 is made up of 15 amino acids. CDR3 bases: TGTGCCAGCAACCGATGGACAGGTCAAGACACTGAAGCTTTCTTT. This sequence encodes CASNRWTGQDTEAFF.

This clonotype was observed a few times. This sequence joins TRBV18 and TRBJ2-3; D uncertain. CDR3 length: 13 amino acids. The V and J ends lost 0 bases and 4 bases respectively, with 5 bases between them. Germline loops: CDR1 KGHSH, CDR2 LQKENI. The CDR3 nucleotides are TGTGCCAGCTCACCACCTGTGGCAGATACGCAGTATTTT. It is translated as CASSPPVADTQYF.

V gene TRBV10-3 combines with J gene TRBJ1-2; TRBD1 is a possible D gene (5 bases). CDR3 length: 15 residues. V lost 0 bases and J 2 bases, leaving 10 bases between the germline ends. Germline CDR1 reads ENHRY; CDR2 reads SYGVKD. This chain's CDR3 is CAISESLGQNYGYTF. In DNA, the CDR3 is TGTGCCATCAGTGAGTCGTTGGGGCAGAACTATGGCTACACCTTC.

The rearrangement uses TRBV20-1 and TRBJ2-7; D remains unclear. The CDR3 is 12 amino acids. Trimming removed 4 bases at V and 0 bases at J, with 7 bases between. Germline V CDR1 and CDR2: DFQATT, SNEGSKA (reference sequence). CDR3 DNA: TGCAGTGCTAAAGTAGACTCCTACGAGCAGTACTTC. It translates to CSAKVDSYEQYF.

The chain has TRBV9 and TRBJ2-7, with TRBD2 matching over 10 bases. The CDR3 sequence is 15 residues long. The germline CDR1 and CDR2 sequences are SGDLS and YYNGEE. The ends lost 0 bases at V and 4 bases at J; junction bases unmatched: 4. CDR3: CASSVGASGGYEQYF. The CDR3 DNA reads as TGTGCCAGCAGCGTAGGAGCTAGCGGGGGATACGAGCAGTACTTC. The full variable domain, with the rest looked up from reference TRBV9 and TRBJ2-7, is DSGVTQTPKHLITATGQRVTLRCSPRSGDLSVYWYQQSLDQGLQFLIQYYNGEERAKGNILERFSAQQFPDLHSELNLSSLELGDSALYFCASSVGASGGYEQYFGPGTRLTVT.